These 20 T cell receptor beta chains were sequenced from one sample in a study of quantifying T cell responses using KT2 cells. Study-wide context: RNA was reverse transcribed with TCR alpha and beta constant-region primers.

An oligo carrying a UMI was ligated to the cDNA 3' end. The first PCR ran approximately 4 cycles with an equimolar RC1.1 and RC1.2 beta primer mix. TCRdb reanalysed the UMI-ligation and nested PCR reads using MiXCR and keeps one entry per CDR3 protein. The table shows just under 50,000 distinct CDR3 sequences, with around 10% occurring only once. Sequencing was performed on PBMCs spiked with cells of the T cell clone KT2. The origin of the receptors is a human donor.

This clonotype was found a few times. This chain uses TRBV11-1 with TRBJ2-7, with D unresolved. V was pared by 5 bases and J by 2 bases, with 10 bases between. Germline CDR1 reads SGHAT; CDR2 reads FQDESV (reference sequence). The CDR3 runs 13 residues. CDR3 DNA sequence: TGTGCCAGCAGCCTACAGTCCACCTACGAGCAGTACTTC. Translation gives CASSLQSTYEQYF.

J is TRBJ2-5 and V is TRBV3-1; D not certain. V was trimmed by 0 bases and J by 7 bases, leaving 15 bases between them. The CDR3 has 15 amino acids. Per the germline V gene, CDR1 is LGHDT and CDR2 is YNNKEL (reference sequence). This CDR3 is CASSQDQAIRVTQYF. In DNA, the CDR3 is TGTGCCAGCAGCCAAGATCAGGCAATCCGGGTGACCCAGTACTTC.

The chain links TRBV6-1 to TRBJ1-4; D unresolved. Germline CDR1 reads MNHNS; CDR2 reads SASEGT. V was pared by 8 bases and J by 4 bases, with 14 bases between. The CDR3 sequence is 14 residues long. The CDR3 spells CASSDGSVNEKLFF. CDR3 coding DNA: TGTGCCAGCTCGGACGGGAGCGTTAATGAAAAACTGTTTTTT.

This clonotype was seen more than once but under ten times. The genes are TRBV19 and TRBJ2-1; 11 nucleotides match TRBD2. This CDR3 contains 17 residues. V lost 1 base to trimming and J lost 8 bases; unmatched junction nucleotides: 10. CDR1 is LNHDA and CDR2 is SQIVND in the germline V gene (reference sequence). CDR3 region: CASSIAHFLAGGYEQFF. The CDR3 bases are TGTGCCAGTAGTATAGCTCATTTCCTAGCGGGAGGCTATGAGCAGTTCTTC.

This clonotype was counted at least ten times. The chain combines TRBV11-1 with TRBJ2-2; 8 bases line up with TRBD1. The CDR3 is made up of 14 amino acids. V lost 6 bases and J lost 4; bases outside the gene matches: 4. Germline assignment: CDR1 SGHAT and CDR2 FQDESV (reference sequence). CDR3 region: CASRSDRGTGELFF. The CDR3, as DNA: TGTGCCAGCAGATCCGACAGGGGCACCGGGGAGCTGTTTTTT.

The chain joins TRBV4-1 to TRBJ1-2, with a tentative D call TRBD1 (6 bases). Germline loops: CDR1 MGHRA, CDR2 YSYEKL. This CDR3 region has 15 residues. V shed 1 base and J shed 4 bases, with 13 bases lying between them. The CDR3 loop reads CASSQVSGAGYGYTF. As DNA, the CDR3 is TGCGCCAGCAGCCAAGTATCAGGGGCTGGCTATGGCTACACCTTC.

This clonotype was seen a handful of times. The chain recombines TRBV24-1 with TRBJ2-1; 7 positions match TRBD2. The CDR3 contains 16 residues. The germline V gene has CDR1 KGHDR and CDR2 SFDVKD. The trim removed 3 bases at V and 2 bases at J, leaving 6 bases unmatched. The CDR3 sequence is CATSDGLGRAYNEQFF. The CDR3 DNA sequence: TGTGCCACCAGTGATGGATTGGGGAGGGCCTACAATGAGCAGTTCTTC.

The CDR3 bases are TGTGCCAGCAGTGGTTTAGCAGGGGGCATCAACTATGGCTACACCTTC. As protein: CASSGLAGGINYGYTF. The rearrangement uses TRBV5-4 and TRBJ1-2; TRBD1 matches at 8 bases. The CDR3 covers 16 residues. V lost 5 bases and J lost 2; bases outside the gene matches: 11. The germline gives CDR1 SGHNT, CDR2 YYREEE (reference sequence).

This clonotype came up many times. The DNA of the CDR3 is TGTGCCAGCTCACCGAGCCCGTCCCGGGTTGAGCAGTACTTC. Translation gives CASSPSPSRVEQYF. The gene calls are TRBV18 and TRBJ2-7, with no clear D. Deletions cut 3 bases from V and 7 bases from J, with 16 bases between. Germline values: CDR1 KGHSH, CDR2 LQKENI. The CDR3 covers 14 residues.

Many counts were recorded for this clonotype. The chain couples TRBV6-1 to TRBJ1-5, with D possibly TRBD1 on 6 matching bases. V was trimmed by 4 bases and J by 2 bases, leaving 15 bases between them. The CDR3 is 16 residues long. Germline V gene data show CDR1 as MNHNS and CDR2 as SASEGT. CDR3 loop: CASSAGEGVGNQPQHF. The CDR3 nucleotides are TGTGCCAGCAGTGCTGGGGAGGGGGTAGGCAATCAGCCCCAGCATTTT.

This clonotype showed up many times. Here the CDR3 reads CASSQGYYEQYF. The CDR3 region has the DNA TGCGCCAGCAGCCAGGGGTACTACGAGCAGTACTTC. The V gene is TRBV4-1, the J gene TRBJ2-7; D is ambiguous. This CDR3 contains 12 residues. In germline, CDR1 is MGHRA, CDR2 YSYEKL. Trimming shortened V by 3 bases and J by 3 bases, and 6 bases separated the two germline ends.

CDR3 protein: CASSHPDSYYEQYF. In nucleotides, the CDR3 is TGTGCCAGCAGTCATCCCGACAGTTACTACGAGCAGTACTTC. V usage is TRBV28 and J usage is TRBJ2-7; the D gene is possibly TRBD1 (5 bases). Germline CDR1 and CDR2: MDHEN and SYDVKM. Trimming pared 5 bases from V and 3 bases from J, leaving 14 bases between. The CDR3 length is 14 residues.

This clonotype came up a few times. The V call is TRBV24-1, the J call TRBJ2-3, with D possibly TRBD1 on 5 matching bases. The CDR3 is made up of 17 amino acids. From germline, CDR1 is KGHDR and CDR2 SFDVKD. Trimming cost V 4 bases and J 0 bases, with 16 bases left between them. The CDR3 loop is CATSDPYHGASTDTQYF. CDR3 in DNA: TGTGCCACCAGTGACCCTTACCATGGGGCTAGCACAGATACGCAGTATTTT.

The V and J genes are TRBV6-2 or TRBV6-3 and TRBJ1-2; no reliable D call. The germline V and J ends were trimmed by 3 bases and 3 bases, with 5 bases remaining between them. This CDR3 contains 12 residues. Germline V gene lookup returns CDR1 MNHEY and CDR2 SVGEGT. The CDR3 is CASSYSDYGYTF. In nucleotides, the CDR3 is TGTGCCAGCAGTTATTCGGACTATGGCTACACCTTC.

The genes are TRBV20-1 and TRBJ2-7, with TRBD2 as a possible D gene (5 bases). CDR3 size: 14 residues. Germline V gives CDR1 DFQATT, CDR2 SNEGSKA (reference sequence). Trimming took 5 bases from V and 2 from J, leaving 16 bases between them. The CDR3 nucleotides read TGCAGTGCTCCGAGGGTAACAGAAACCTACGAGCAGTACTTC. Residues: CSAPRVTETYEQYF.

This clonotype was detected only once. CDR3 DNA sequence: TGCAGTGCTCCGAAGGGGGTCCAAAAAGAGACCCAGTACTTC. As protein: CSAPKGVQKETQYF. The genes are TRBV20-1 and TRBJ2-5, with D maybe TRBD1 (6 bases). V shed 5 bases and J shed 3 bases, with 16 bases lying between them. The germline V gene has CDR1 DFQATT and CDR2 SNEGSKA (reference sequence). The CDR3 spans 14 residues.

This clonotype was found many times. The chain joins TRBV21-1 to TRBJ2-7; the table's D call TRBD1 went unverified against the DNA. TRBV21-1 is labeled a pseudogene. This CDR3 is built from 16 residues. The CDR3 nucleotides read TGTGCCAGCAGCGTTAAAGGGACAGATGACCCCTACGAGCAGTACTTC. Translating it yields CASSVKGTDDPYEQYF.

This clonotype showed up just a few times. The genes are TRBV20-1 and TRBJ2-6, with a weak D call TRBD2 (5 bases). Germline-derived CDR1 and CDR2 are DFQATT and SNEGSKA (reference sequence). This CDR3 contains 15 residues. Trimming took 1 base from V and 0 from J, leaving 7 bases between them. The CDR3 DNA follows: TGCAGTGCTAGAGCGGGGTTCTCTGGGGCCAACGTCCTGACTTTC. Amino acid sequence: CSARAGFSGANVLTF.

This clonotype was counted only a few times. V usage is TRBV20-1 and J usage is TRBJ1-4, with TRBD1 identical over 8 bases. Trimming removed 6 bases from V and 8 bases from J; junction bases left unmatched: 20. The CDR3 runs 17 residues. Looked up from germline, CDR1 is DFQATT and CDR2 is SNEGSKA (reference sequence). CDR3: CSATPLQGAVGREKLFF. The CDR3 bases are TGCAGTGCCACCCCTCTCCAGGGGGCTGTTGGAAGGGAAAAACTGTTTTTT.

The table lists this clonotype with a few counts. The V gene is TRBV10-3, the J gene TRBJ2-3; D tentatively fits TRBD1 or TRBD2 (5 bases each). Trimming took off 4 bases at V and 1 base at J, with 18 bases between the two ends. Germline V gene sequence: CDR1 ENHRY, CDR2 SYGVKD. The length of the CDR3 is 17 residues. The CDR3 sequence is CAISGGLGVPGTDTQYF. The DNA of the CDR3 is TGTGCCATCAGTGGGGGCCTCGGGGTACCCGGCACAGATACGCAGTATTTT.